This record covers a single T cell receptor (beta chain). Its recognized antigen is unknown. Base qualities are not provided; no much larger clone lies one nucleotide away. TCRbeta CDR3 regions were amplified from genomic DNA by means of the immunoSEQ Assay, a bias-controlled multiplex PCR. The authors processed their data as follows. Nucleated cell counts per sample were estimated from amplification of reference gene primers within the assay. Sequence reads were collapsed and filtered to measure the absolute abundance of every unique TCRbeta CDR3 rearrangement. Productive Simpson clonality was computed per sample as the square root of Simpson's diversity index over productive rearrangements. Not all clones reach the TCRdb copy of this immuneACCESS table, which keeps in-frame sequences only. Checked studies attribute under half of the gap to unresolved V genes and leave the rest unexplained. V, J and clone size are taken as reported in that table, and D and trimming were inferred from the DNA itself. This sample gives 210,000 or so clones in total; about 86% of them show up just once. The ten largest clonotypes hold 3% to 3.5% of the sample.

The sample originates from a study of blood T cell repertoires in COVID-19 (dated by TCRdb to about 2020). A note on the overall study: ImmuneRACE Cohort 3 recovered participants were defined by two consecutive negative NP/OP PCR tests, healthcare professional clearance, or symptom resolution. Collaborator samples came from the United States, Italy and Spain and covered acute and convalescent phases of COVID-19. The prospective study material was composed of cDNA or gDNA derived from T cells, B-cell-depleted T cells, or PBMCs. Deeply sampled blood TCRbeta repertoires from subjects exposed to, actively infected with, or recovered from COVID-19 were included in the dataset. A freely available public database, intended as a resource for researchers studying the immune response to SARS-CoV-2, is where the repertoires were released. Samples were obtained from the ongoing ImmuneRACE study (first 160 participants) and from 1,000 to 1,500 subjects provided by 6 global collaborators. A de-identified subject ID, COVID-19 status, age in years and sex were almost always included in the sample metadata. Where available, HLA class I and class II types were taken from metadata supplied by the sample provider and were not determined by assay-based typing.

Per the germline V gene, LGHNA is the CDR1 and YSLEER is the CDR2. V is clipped by 3 bases and J by 0 bases, and the sequence between their germline boundaries is 11 bases long. The CDR3 covers 15 residues, taking in both the cysteine and the phenylalanine. Just CDR3 DNA is preserved here, 45 bases in frame from base 1. Participants in the prospective study were enrolled through a virtual design, were aged about 18 to 100 years, and lived in roughly 24 United States geographic areas. In the prospective study, participants were assigned to cohorts based on the clinical history participants reported in a screening survey and a study questionnaire. Each participant in the prospective study had whole blood, serum and a nasopharyngeal or oropharyngeal swab collected by mobile phlebotomists. Over a roughly two-month period, participants in the prospective study had the option of providing additional blood draws and questionnaires. Before DNA extraction, prospective study blood samples were shipped either frozen or at room temperature.

Beyond this particular receptor, the publication reports: The quantity of clinical and demographic metadata differed by source and by participant and was supplied without curation.

The specimen was PBMCs or T cells enriched from blood (not recorded which). This receptor chain uses TRBV4-3 and TRBJ1-1; tentative D gene TRBD1, with 6 bases matching. The origin of this receptor is a woman aged 45-59 years in a cohort exposed to, infected with or recovered from COVID-19 (not recorded which). The CDR3 sequence is CASSHDRSLNTEAFF. The nucleotides read TGCGCCAGCAGCCATGACAGGTCCTTGAACACTGAAGCTTTCTTT.